Listed below are T cell receptor beta chains from one sample, sequenced in a study of blood T cell repertoires in COVID-19. Using immunoSEQ multiplex PCR, the repertoire was profiled, and TCRdb retains in-frame clones only, with some absent. The table includes under 300,000 clones, 85% to 90% detected once. The specimen was peripheral blood. These TCRs come from a woman under 40 with COVID-19, enrolled during active disease. The CDR3 runs from the conserved cysteine through the conserved F or W. A D gene is named only where the DNA matches it firmly. Clone size is shown for a subset of rows, as once, few, many or a class of expanded clone.

j_call,clone_size,d_call,v_call,cdr3_length,cdr3_nt,cdr3_aa
TRBJ2-7,-,TRBD2,TRBV9,16,TGTGCCAGCAGCGTAGGGGCTAGCGGGGAGTCCTACGAGCAGTACTTC,CASSVGASGESYEQYF
TRBJ1-6,-,-,TRBV10-3,18,TGTGCCATCAGTGAGTCGGGGGGGGAGGAGTCCTATAATTCACCCCTCCACTTT,CAISESGGEESYNSPLHF
TRBJ1-3,-,-,TRBV6-2/TRBV6-3,16,TGTGCCAGCAGTTGGGTGCGTGAGGGTTCTGGAAACACCATATATTTT,CASSWVREGSGNTIYF
TRBJ1-1,-,-,TRBV9,11,TGTGCCAGTCGAGGGAACACTGAAGCTTTCTTT,CASRGNTEAFF
TRBJ1-5,-,-,TRBV10-3,13,TGTGCCATCAGTGAGTCTGGTGGCCAGCCCCAGCATTTT,CAISESGGQPQHF
TRBJ2-7,once,-,TRBV11-2,13,TGTGCCAGCAGCCTCCGCGGAAAGTACGAGCAGTACTTC,CASSLRGKYEQYF
TRBJ1-2,-,-,TRBV7-9,12,TGTGCCAGCAGCTTATCCGAGGAGGGCTACACCTTC,CASSLSEEGYTF
TRBJ2-3,-,-,TRBV5-1,14,TGCGCCAGCAAGGTGGGGGAGGTCGCAGATACGCAGTATTTT,CASKVGEVADTQYF
TRBJ1-1,-,TRBD1,TRBV2,21,TGTGCCAGCAGTGAAGCGCTATCCGAACCGGGACAGGGGGTTGACGGACGTAAAGCTTTCTTT,CASSEALSEPGQGVDGRKAFF
TRBJ2-5,-,TRBD1,TRBV29-1,14,TGCAGCGTTGAACAAAACAGGGGACAAGAGACCCAGTACTTC,CSVEQNRGQETQYF
TRBJ1-3,-,-,TRBV5-6,16,TGTGCCAGCAGCTTGCCGGGTCATACCATGGAAAACACCATATATTTT,CASSLPGHTMENTIYF
TRBJ1-5,once,TRBD1,TRBV4-1,16,TGCGCCAGCAGCCAATTCAGGGGGACCCCCGGACATACCCAGCATTTT,CASSQFRGTPGHTQHF
TRBJ2-6,-,-,TRBV11-2,16,TGTGCCAGCAGCACGCAGGGTAGAGGTGGGGCCAACGTCCTGACTTTC,CASSTQGRGGANVLTF
TRBJ1-1,-,-,TRBV25-1,15,TGTGCCAGCAGTGAATGGGGGGCGGGGGACACTGAAGCTTTCTTT,CASSEWGAGDTEAFF
TRBJ2-5,-,-,TRBV5-4,15,TGTGCCAGCAGCCCGGCGGGGACCACGAAAGAGACCCAGTACTTC,CASSPAGTTKETQYF
TRBJ1-2,-,-,TRBV4-1,15,TGCGCCAGCACCCTAGGGAGGGGGGCTTTGGATGGCTACACCTTC,CASTLGRGALDGYTF
TRBJ1-4,-,TRBD1,TRBV6-5,16,TGTGCCAGCAGTTACCAAGACAGGGGAGAAGGAGAAAAACTGTTTTTT,CASSYQDRGEGEKLFF
TRBJ2-3,-,TRBD2,TRBV5-4,16,TGTGCCAGCAGCATCCTAGCGGGGGGGCCAGCAGATACGCAGTATTTT,CASSILAGGPADTQYF
TRBJ2-7,-,TRBD1,TRBV11-2,19,TGTGCCAGCAGCGCCTTGGCGTTTAGGGCAGGGACAGACGCCTACGAGCAGTACTTC,CASSALAFRAGTDAYEQYF
TRBJ2-3,-,TRBD2,TRBV5-1,15,TGCGCCAGCAGCTCCCCGGGACTACCGGCAGATACGCAGTATTTT,CASSSPGLPADTQYF